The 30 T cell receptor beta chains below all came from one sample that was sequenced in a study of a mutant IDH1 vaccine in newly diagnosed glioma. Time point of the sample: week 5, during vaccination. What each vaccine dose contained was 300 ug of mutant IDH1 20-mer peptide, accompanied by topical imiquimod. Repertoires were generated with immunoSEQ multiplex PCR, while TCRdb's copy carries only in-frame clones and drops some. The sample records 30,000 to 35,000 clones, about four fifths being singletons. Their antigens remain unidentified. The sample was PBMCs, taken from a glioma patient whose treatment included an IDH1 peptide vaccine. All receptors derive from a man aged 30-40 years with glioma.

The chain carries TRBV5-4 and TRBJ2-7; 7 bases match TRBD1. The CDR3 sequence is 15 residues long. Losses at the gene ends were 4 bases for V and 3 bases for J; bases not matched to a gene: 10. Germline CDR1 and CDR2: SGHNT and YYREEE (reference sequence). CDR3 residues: CASSAKRQGFYEQYF. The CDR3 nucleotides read TGTGCCAGCAGCGCTAAACGACAGGGCTTCTACGAGCAGTACTTC. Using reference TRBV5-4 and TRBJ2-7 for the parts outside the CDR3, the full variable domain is ETGVTQSPTHLIKTRGQQVTLRCSSQSGHNTVSWYQQALGQGPQFIFQYYREEENGRGNFPPRFSGLQFPNYSSELNVNALELDDSALYLCASSAKRQGFYEQYFGPGTRLTVT.

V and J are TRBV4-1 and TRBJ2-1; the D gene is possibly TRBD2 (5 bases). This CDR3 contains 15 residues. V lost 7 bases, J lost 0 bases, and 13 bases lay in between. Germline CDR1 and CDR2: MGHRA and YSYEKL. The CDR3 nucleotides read TGCGCCAGCACCCCCTTTGGGAGCTCCTACAATGAGCAGTTCTTC. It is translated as CASTPFGSSYNEQFF.

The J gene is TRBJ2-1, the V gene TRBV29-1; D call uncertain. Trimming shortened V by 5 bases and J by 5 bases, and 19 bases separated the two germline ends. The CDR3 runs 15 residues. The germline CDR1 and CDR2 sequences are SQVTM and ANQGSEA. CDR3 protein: CSVPGTTALNNEQFF. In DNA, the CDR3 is TGCAGCGTTCCTGGTACAACAGCCCTTAACAATGAGCAGTTCTTC.

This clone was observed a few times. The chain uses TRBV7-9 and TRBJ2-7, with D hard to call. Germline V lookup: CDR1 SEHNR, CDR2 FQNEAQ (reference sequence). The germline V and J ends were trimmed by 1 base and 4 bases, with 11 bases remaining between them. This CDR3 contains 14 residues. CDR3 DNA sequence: TGTGCCAGCAGCTTAGAAAGAAGGAGTTACGAGCAGTACTTC. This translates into CASSLERRSYEQYF. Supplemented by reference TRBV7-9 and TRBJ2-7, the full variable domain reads DTGVSQNPRHKITKRGQNVTFRCDPISEHNRLYWYRQTLGQGPEFLTYFQNEAQLEKSRLLSDRFSAERPKGSFSTLEIQRTEQGDSAMYLCASSLERRSYEQYFGPGTRLTVT.

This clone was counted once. The CDR3 sequence is CASSVMDTGELFF. The CDR3 region has the DNA TGTGCCAGCAGCGTAATGGACACCGGGGAGCTGTTTTTT. The chain joins TRBV9 to TRBJ2-2; D gene uncertain. The CDR3 consists of 13 residues. Germline CDR1 reads SGDLS; CDR2 reads YYNGEE. Trimming took off 1 base at V and 3 bases at J, with 4 bases between the two ends.

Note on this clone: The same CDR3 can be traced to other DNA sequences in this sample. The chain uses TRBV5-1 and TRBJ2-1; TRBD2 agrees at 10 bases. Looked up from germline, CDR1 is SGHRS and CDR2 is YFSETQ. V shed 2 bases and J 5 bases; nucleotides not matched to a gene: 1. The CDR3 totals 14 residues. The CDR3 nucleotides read TGCGCCAGCAGCTTAACTAGCGGGAACAATGAGCAGTTCTTC. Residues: CASSLTSGNNEQFF.

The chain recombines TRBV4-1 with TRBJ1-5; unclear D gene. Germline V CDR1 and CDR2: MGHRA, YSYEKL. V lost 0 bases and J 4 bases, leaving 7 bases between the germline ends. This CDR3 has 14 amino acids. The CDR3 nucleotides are TGCGCCAGCAGCCAAGATACACGGAATCAGCCCCAGCATTTT. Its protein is CASSQDTRNQPQHF.

CDR3 sequence (DNA): TGTGCCAGCAGCTTGGGCGCGGGTCGTCGGGAGACCCAGTACTTC. This translates into CASSLGAGRRETQYF. The chain couples TRBV5-6 to TRBJ2-5; TRBD2 is a possible D gene (5 bases). This CDR3 has 15 amino acids. The ends were cut back, 0 bases at V and 5 bases at J, with 14 bases in the middle. Germline loops: CDR1 SGHDT, CDR2 YYEEEE.

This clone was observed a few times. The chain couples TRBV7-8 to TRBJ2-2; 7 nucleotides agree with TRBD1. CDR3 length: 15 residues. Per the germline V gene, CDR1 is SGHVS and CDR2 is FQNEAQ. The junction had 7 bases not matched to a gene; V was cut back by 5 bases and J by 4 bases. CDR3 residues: CASSETEGATGELFF. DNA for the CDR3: TGTGCCAGCAGCGAGACAGAGGGGGCCACCGGGGAGCTGTTTTTT.

The CDR3 here is CASTKDRREKLFF. The CDR3 region has the DNA TGTGCCAGCACCAAGGACCGGCGTGAAAAACTGTTTTTT. V gene TRBV6-1 combines with J gene TRBJ1-4, with D unresolved. Trimming removed 7 bases at V and 7 bases at J, with 13 bases between. This CDR3 comprises 13 residues. CDR1 and CDR2 (germline): MNHNS, SASEGT.

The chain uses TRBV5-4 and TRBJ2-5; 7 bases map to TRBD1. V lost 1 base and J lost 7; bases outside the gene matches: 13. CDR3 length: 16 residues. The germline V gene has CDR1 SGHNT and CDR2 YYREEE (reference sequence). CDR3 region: CASSLLQGLRGGTQYF. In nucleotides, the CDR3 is TGTGCCAGCAGCTTGTTACAGGGGCTGAGAGGGGGGACCCAGTACTTC.

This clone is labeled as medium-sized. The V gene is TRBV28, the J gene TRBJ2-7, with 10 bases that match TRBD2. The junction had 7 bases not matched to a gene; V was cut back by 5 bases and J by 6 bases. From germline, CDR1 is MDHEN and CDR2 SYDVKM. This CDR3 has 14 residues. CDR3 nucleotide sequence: TGTGCCAGCAGTCTAGCGGGAGATAATGTCGAGCAGTACTTC. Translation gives CASSLAGDNVEQYF.

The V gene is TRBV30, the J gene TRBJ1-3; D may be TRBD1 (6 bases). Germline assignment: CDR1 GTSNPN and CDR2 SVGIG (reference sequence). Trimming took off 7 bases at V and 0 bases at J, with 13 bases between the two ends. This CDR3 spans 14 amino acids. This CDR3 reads CALAIRGSGNTIYF. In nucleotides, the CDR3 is TGTGCCTTGGCCATCAGGGGCTCTGGAAACACCATATATTTT. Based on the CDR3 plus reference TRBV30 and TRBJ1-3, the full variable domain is SQTIHQWPATLVQPVGSPLSLECTVEGTSNPNLYWYRQAAGRGLQLLFYSVGIGQISSEVPQNLSASRPQDRQFILSSKKLLLSDSGFYLCALAIRGSGNTIYFGEGSWLTVV.

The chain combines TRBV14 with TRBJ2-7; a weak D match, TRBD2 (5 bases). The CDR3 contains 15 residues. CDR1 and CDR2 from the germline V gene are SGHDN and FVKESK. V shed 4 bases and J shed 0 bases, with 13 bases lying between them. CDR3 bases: TGTGCCAGCAGCCTCCTTAGCGCCGACTCCTACGAGCAGTACTTC. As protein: CASSLLSADSYEQYF.

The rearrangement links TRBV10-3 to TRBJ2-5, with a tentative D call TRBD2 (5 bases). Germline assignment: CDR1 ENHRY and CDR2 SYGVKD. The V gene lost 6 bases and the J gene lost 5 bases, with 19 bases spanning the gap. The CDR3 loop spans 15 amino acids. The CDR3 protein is CAISAPDYERETQYF. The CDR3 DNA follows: TGTGCCATCAGCGCCCCCGACTATGAGAGGGAGACCCAGTACTTC.

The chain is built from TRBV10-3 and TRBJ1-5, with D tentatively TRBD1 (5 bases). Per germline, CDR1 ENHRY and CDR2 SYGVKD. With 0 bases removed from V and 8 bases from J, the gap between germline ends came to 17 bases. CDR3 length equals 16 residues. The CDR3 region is CAISESGLGEWEPQHF. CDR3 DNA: TGTGCCATCAGTGAGTCAGGGCTAGGGGAGTGGGAGCCCCAGCATTTT.

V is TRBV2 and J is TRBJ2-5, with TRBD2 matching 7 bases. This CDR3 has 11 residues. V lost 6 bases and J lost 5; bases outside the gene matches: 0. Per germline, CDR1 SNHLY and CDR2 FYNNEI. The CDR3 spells CASRAGETQYF. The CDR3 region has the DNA TGTGCCAGCAGAGCGGGGGAGACCCAGTACTTC.

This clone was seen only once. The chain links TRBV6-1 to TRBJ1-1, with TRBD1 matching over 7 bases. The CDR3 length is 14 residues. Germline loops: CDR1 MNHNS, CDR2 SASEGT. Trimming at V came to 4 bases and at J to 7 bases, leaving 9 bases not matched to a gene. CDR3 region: CASSASTGTIEAFF. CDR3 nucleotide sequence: TGTGCCAGCAGTGCCTCGACAGGGACGATTGAAGCTTTCTTT.

DNA of the CDR3: TGTGCCAGCAGCTTGGCCGGGACAGCCAACACTGAAGCTTTCTTT. It encodes CASSLAGTANTEAFF. The V and J genes are TRBV5-6 and TRBJ1-1; 7 nucleotides align to TRBD1. This CDR3 spans 15 amino acids. V lost 0 bases, J lost 2 bases, and 4 bases stayed unmatched. CDR1 is SGHDT, CDR2 YYEEEE, per germline. The complete variable domain, with remaining parts taken from reference TRBV5-6 and TRBJ1-1, reads DAGVTQSPTHLIKTRGQQVTLRCSPKSGHDTVSWYQQALGQGPQFIFQYYEEEERQRGNFPDRFSGHQFPNYSSELNVNALLLGDSALYLCASSLAGTANTEAFFGQGTRLTVV.

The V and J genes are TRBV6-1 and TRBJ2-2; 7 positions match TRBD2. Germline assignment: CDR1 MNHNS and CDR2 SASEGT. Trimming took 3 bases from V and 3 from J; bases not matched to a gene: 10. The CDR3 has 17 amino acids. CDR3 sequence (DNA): TGTGCCAGCAGTGATCTAGCGGAAGAAACTTACACCGGGGAGCTGTTTTTT. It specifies CASSDLAEETYTGELFF.

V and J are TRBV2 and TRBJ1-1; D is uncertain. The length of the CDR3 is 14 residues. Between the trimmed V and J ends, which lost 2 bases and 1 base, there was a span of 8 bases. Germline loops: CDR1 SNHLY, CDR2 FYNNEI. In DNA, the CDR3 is TGTGCCAGCAGTGAAATACGGCCGAACACTGAAGCTTTCTTT. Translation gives CASSEIRPNTEAFF.

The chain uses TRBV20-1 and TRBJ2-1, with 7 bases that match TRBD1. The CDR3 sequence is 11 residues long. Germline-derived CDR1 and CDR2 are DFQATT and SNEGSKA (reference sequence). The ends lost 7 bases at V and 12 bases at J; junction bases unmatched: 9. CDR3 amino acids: CSVGQRGWQFF. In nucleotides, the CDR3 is TGCAGTGTGGGACAGAGGGGTTGGCAGTTCTTC.

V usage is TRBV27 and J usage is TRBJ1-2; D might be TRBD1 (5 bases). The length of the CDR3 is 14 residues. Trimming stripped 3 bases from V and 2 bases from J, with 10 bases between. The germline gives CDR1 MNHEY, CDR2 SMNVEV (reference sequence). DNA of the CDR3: TGTGCCAGCAGTTTCGGCAGGGTCAACTATGGCTACACCTTC. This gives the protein CASSFGRVNYGYTF.

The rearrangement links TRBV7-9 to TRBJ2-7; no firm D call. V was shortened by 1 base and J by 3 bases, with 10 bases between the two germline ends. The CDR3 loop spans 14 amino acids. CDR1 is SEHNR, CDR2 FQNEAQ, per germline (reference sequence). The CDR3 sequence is CASSLVGSNYEQYF. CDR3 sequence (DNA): TGTGCCAGCAGCTTAGTCGGTTCTAACTACGAGCAGTACTTC.

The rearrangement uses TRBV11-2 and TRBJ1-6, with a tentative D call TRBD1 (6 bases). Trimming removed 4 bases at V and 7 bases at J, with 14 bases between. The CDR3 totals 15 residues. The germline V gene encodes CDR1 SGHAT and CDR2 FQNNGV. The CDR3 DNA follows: TGTGCCAGCAGCTCCACAAGGGGGGTAAATTCACCCCTCCACTTT. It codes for CASSSTRGVNSPLHF.

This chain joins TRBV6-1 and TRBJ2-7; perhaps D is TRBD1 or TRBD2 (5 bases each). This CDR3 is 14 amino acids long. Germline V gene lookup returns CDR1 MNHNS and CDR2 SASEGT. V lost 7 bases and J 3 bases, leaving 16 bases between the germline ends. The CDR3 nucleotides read TGTGCCAGCAAAAGAGGGACGGACGGCTACGAGCAGTACTTC. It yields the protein CASKRGTDGYEQYF.

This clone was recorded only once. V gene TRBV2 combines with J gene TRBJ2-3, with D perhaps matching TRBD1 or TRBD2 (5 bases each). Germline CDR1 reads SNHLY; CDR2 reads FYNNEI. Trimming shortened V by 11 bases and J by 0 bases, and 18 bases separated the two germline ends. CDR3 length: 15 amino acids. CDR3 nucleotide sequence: TGTGCCTCTAAACGGGACGGACATAGCACAGATACGCAGTATTTT. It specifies CASKRDGHSTDTQYF.

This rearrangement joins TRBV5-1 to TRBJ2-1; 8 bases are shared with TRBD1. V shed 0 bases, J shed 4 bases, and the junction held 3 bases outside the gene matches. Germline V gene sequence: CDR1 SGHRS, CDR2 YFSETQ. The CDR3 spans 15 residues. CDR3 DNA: TGCGCCAGCAGCTTGGTCGGACAGGGTTACAATGAGCAGTTCTTC. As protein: CASSLVGQGYNEQFF. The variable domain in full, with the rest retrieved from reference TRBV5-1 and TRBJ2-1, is KAGVTQTPRYLIKTRGQQVTLSCSPISGHRSVSWYQQTPGQGLQFLFEYFSETQRNKGNFPGRFSGRQFSNSRSEMNVSTLELGDSALYLCASSLVGQGYNEQFFGPGTRLTVL.

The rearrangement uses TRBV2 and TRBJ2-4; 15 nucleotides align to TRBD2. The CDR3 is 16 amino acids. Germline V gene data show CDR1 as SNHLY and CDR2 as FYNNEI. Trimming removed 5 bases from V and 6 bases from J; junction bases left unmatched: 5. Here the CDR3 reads CASSFGTSGGINIQYF. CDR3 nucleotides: TGTGCCAGCAGTTTTGGGACTAGCGGGGGGATAAACATTCAGTACTTC.

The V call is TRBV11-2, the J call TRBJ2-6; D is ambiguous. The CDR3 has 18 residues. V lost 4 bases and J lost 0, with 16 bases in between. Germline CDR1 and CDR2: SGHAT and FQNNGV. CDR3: CASSSQRARPSGANVLTF. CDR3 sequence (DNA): TGTGCCAGCAGCTCCCAACGGGCCAGGCCCTCTGGGGCCAACGTCCTGACTTTC.